These T cell receptor beta chains were read from a single sample in a study of human T cells and chemical hapten exposure. TCRdb re-analysed the RACE reads in MiXCR, keeping a single row per CDR3 protein. The data contain about 380,000 distinct CDR3 sequences, 5.1% of them singletons. The specimen comprised whole blood, sampled in connection with sensitization to the hapten diphenylcyclopropenone (DPC). These receptors were collected from a woman aged 50 to 65 with alopecia areata. Some clones in this sample may be carry-over from other donors' samples. Both conserved end residues are part of each CDR3. A D gene is named only where the DNA matches it firmly. For some rows the clone size is stated as once, few or many, or as a class when expanded; others skip it.

many TRBJ2-3 TRBV2 - TGTGCGGCGCGGGGCGGCTATGGGACAGATACGCAGTATTTT CAARGGYGTDTQYF
- TRBJ1-6 TRBV27 - TGTGCCAGCAGTTTTGGAGGGGCTGGTTCACCCCTCCACTTT CASSFGGAGSPLHF
- TRBJ2-5 TRBV7-8 - TGTGCCAGCAGCTCTAGCGAAGTCCAAGAGACCCAGTACTTC CASSSSEVQETQYF
many TRBJ2-1 TRBV25-1 - TGTGCCAGCAGTGAAGCGGACCTCTCCTACAATGAGCAGTTCTTC CASSEADLSYNEQFF
few TRBJ1-5 TRBV19 TRBD1 TGTGCCAGTACCAAGCAGGGGGGCAATCAGCCCCAGCATTTT CASTKQGGNQPQHF
many TRBJ2-2 TRBV7-2 TRBD1 TGTGCCAGCAGAGAGACAGGGCCGAACACCGGGGAGCTGTTTTTT CASRETGPNTGELFF
- TRBJ2-5 TRBV29-1 - TGCAGCGTTGAAGGGGTCAGGCAAGAGACCCAGTACTTC CSVEGVRQETQYF
- TRBJ2-1 TRBV7-2 - TGTGCCAGCAGCTTAGCGATGACTGTGGAACATGAGCAGTTCTTC CASSLAMTVEHEQFF
few TRBJ2-1 TRBV7-8 - TGTGCCAGCAGCTTAGCGCGGGGATCGAGCTCCTACAATGAGCAGTTCTTC CASSLARGSSSYNEQFF
many TRBJ1-2 TRBV2 - TGTGCCAGCAGTGTGGCAGGGGTCGAAGGCTACACCTTC CASSVAGVEGYTF
- TRBJ1-4 TRBV11-1 TRBD1 TGTGCCAGCAGCTTAGATGGGACAGGACCCGAAAAACTGTTTTTT CASSLDGTGPEKLFF
- TRBJ1-1 TRBV27 - TGTGCCAGCAGTTTATTCTATGGGGCTGAAGCTTTCTTT CASSLFYGAEAFF
many TRBJ2-1 TRBV6-1 - TGTGCCAGCAGTGTAGACGGATACAATGAGCAGTTCTTC CASSVDGYNEQFF
many TRBJ2-7 TRBV11-2 - TGTGCCAGCAGCTTAGATATCACCTACGAGCAGTACTTC CASSLDITYEQYF
many TRBJ2-3 TRBV24-1 TRBD2 TGTGCCACCAGTGATGGTAGCGGGGCCACAGATACGCAGTATTTT CATSDGSGATDTQYF
few TRBJ1-6 TRBV5-4 - TGTGCCAGCAGCTTGGCCTCATCAGATCTTAATTCACCCCTCCACTTT CASSLASSDLNSPLHF
many TRBJ2-6 TRBV20-1 TRBD1 TGCAGTGCTAGAGACAGGGGGTCCTCTGGGGCCAACGTCCTGACTTTC CSARDRGSSGANVLTF
- TRBJ1-2 TRBV28 - TGTGCCAGCAGTTGGGGTAACTATGGCTACACCTTC CASSWGNYGYTF
few TRBJ1-1 TRBV9 - TGTGCCAGCAGCTGGGGGACAACGAACACTGAAGCTTTCTTT CASSWGTTNTEAFF
many TRBJ2-3 TRBV5-1 - TGCGCCAGCAGCTTCCTTCGCGCTACTAGCACAGATACGCAGTATTTT CASSFLRATSTDTQYF
many TRBJ1-5 TRBV21-1 - TGTGCCAGCAGCAACCCACAGGGGAGGAAACAGCCCCAGCATTTT CASSNPQGRKQPQHF
many TRBJ2-3 TRBV2 TRBD1 TGTGCCAGCAGTGACCCCACAGGGGGCTTGACAGATACGCAGTATTTT CASSDPTGGLTDTQYF
many TRBJ1-1 TRBV4-2 - TGTGCCAGCAGCCAAGATGGGCAGAACACTGAAGCTTTCTTT CASSQDGQNTEAFF